A single sample gave rise to the 22 T cell receptor beta chains below, sequenced in a study of T cells in Graves' hyperthyroidism and ophthalmopathy. The source material, RNA transcripts, was used to amplify TCR beta CDR3 regions. A set of HTBI primers served as the primers for a first-round RT-PCR of the TCR CDR3. TCRdb reprocessed the multiplex PCR reads with MiXCR, giving one entry per CDR3 protein. The data show about half a million distinct CDR3 sequences, with roughly a quarter seen just once and approximately 10% held by the top ten. Sequenced sample: blood. The receptors derive from a woman in her thirties with Graves' ophthalmopathy.

This chain uses TRBV7-3 with TRBJ2-7; possibly TRBD1 for D (6 bases). V lost 7 bases and J 2 bases, leaving 15 bases between the germline ends. CDR3 length equals 14 residues. Germline V CDR1 and CDR2: SGHTA, FQGTGA. CDR3 amino acids: CASKRGPGAYEQYF. DNA of the CDR3: TGTGCCAGCAAGAGGGGCCCAGGGGCCTACGAGCAGTACTTC.

V usage is TRBV30 and J usage is TRBJ2-7, with D perhaps TRBD1 (6 bases). The CDR3 has 13 residues. Germline V gives CDR1 GTSNPN, CDR2 SVGIG (reference sequence). Trimming pared 3 bases from V and 2 bases from J, leaving 11 bases between. CDR3 sequence (DNA): TGTGCCTGGAGAGCACAGGGTACCTACGAGCAGTACTTC. As protein: CAWRAQGTYEQYF.

This clonotype has a count of ten or more. The V gene is TRBV28, the J gene TRBJ1-5; D remains unclear. Germline V gene data show CDR1 as MDHEN and CDR2 as SYDVKM. V lost 5 bases, J lost 9 bases, and 8 bases lay in between. The CDR3 length is 11 residues. Here the CDR3 reads CASSRSGPQHF. In DNA, the CDR3 is TGTGCCAGCAGTCGCTCGGGGCCCCAGCATTTT.

This clonotype has a count of ten or more. The chain has TRBV6-2 or TRBV6-3 and TRBJ1-2; TRBD1 might be the D (5 bases). Germline CDR1 reads MNHEY; CDR2 reads SVGEGT. The CDR3 is 13 residues long. The V and J ends lost 6 bases and 0 bases respectively, with 8 bases between them. The CDR3 nucleotides read TGTGCCAGCAGAGGGGCGTCTAACTATGGCTACACCTTC. Protein product: CASRGASNYGYTF.

This clonotype was picked up many times. The chain has TRBV7-9 and TRBJ2-7; TRBD2 is a possible D gene (6 bases). Germline-derived CDR1 and CDR2 are SEHNR and FQNEAQ (reference sequence). There are 15 residues in the CDR3. V shed 1 base and J shed 2 bases, with 12 bases lying between them. CDR3 protein: CASSLEQEGPYEQYF. For the CDR3, the DNA is TGTGCCAGCAGCTTAGAGCAGGAGGGCCCCTACGAGCAGTACTTC.

This clonotype has a handful of counts. The chain links TRBV19 to TRBJ1-2; TRBD1 aligns across 7 bases. There are 12 residues in the CDR3. J lost 6 bases, V lost 7 bases, and 5 bases had no gene match. CDR1 LNHDA and CDR2 SQIVND come from the germline V gene (reference sequence). CDR3 region: CASTDREHGYTF. CDR3 DNA sequence: TGTGCCAGTACCGACAGGGAACATGGCTACACCTTC.

This clonotype was seen a few times. V is TRBV7-3 and J is TRBJ2-7, with D perhaps assigned TRBD1 or TRBD2 (5 bases each). This CDR3 is built from 15 residues. The germline CDR1 and CDR2 sequences are SGHTA and FQGTGA. Trimming stripped 2 bases from V and 4 bases from J, with 15 bases between. The chain's CDR3 is CASSLRSSGPYEQYF. For the CDR3, the DNA is TGTGCCAGCAGCTTACGAAGTTCGGGACCTTACGAGCAGTACTTC.

This chain uses TRBV5-1 with TRBJ1-1; D is undetermined. Germline V lookup: CDR1 SGHRS, CDR2 YFSETQ. The CDR3 runs to 13 residues. V lost 4 bases, J lost 1 base, and 8 bases lay in between. The CDR3 DNA sequence: TGCGCCAGCAGCCGGTACGAGAACACTGAAGCTTTCTTT. Encoded protein: CASSRYENTEAFF.

This clonotype was observed a single time. The V and J genes are TRBV5-1 and TRBJ1-1, with TRBD1 matching 9 bases. The CDR3 is made up of 15 amino acids. V gave up 4 bases and J gave up 3 bases; unmatched junction bases: 7. Germline CDR1 reads SGHRS; CDR2 reads YFSETQ. CDR3 DNA: TGCGCCAGCAGCAATAGACAGGGGGTCCACACTGAAGCTTTCTTT. It codes for CASSNRQGVHTEAFF.

This clonotype has only a few counts. One base away lies a much larger clone, so this may be a sequencing read error. The J gene is TRBJ2-5, the V gene TRBV7-2; 7 bases fit TRBD2. Germline values: CDR1 SGHTA, CDR2 FQGNSA. This CDR3 has 15 residues. CDR3 loop: CASSLMGGGQETKYF. In DNA form, the CDR3 reads TGTGCCAGCAGCTTAATGGGCGGGGGTCAAGAGACCAAGTACTTC.

The chain combines TRBV7-9 with TRBJ1-1; D is undetermined. The CDR3 totals 11 residues. Looked up from germline, CDR1 is SEHNR and CDR2 is FQNEAQ (reference sequence). Trimming took off 6 bases at V and 8 bases at J, with 10 bases between the two ends. The CDR3 reads CASRRAAEAFF. For the CDR3, the DNA is TGTGCCAGCAGGAGGGCAGCAGAAGCTTTCTTT. Filled out from reference TRBV7-9 and TRBJ1-1, the complete variable domain reads DTGVSQNPRHKITKRGQNVTFRCDPISEHNRLYWYRQTLGQGPEFLTYFQNEAQLEKSRLLSDRFSAERPKGSFSTLEIQRTEQGDSAMYLCASRRAAEAFFGQGTRLTVV.

The gene calls are TRBV25-1 and TRBJ2-5; maybe TRBD2 (5 bases). This CDR3 is 15 amino acids long. V dropped 6 bases and J dropped 1 base, with 15 bases sitting between them. Germline V gene data show CDR1 as MGHDK and CDR2 as SYGVNS. CDR3 protein: CASREVGSSQETQYF. The CDR3 DNA is TGTGCCAGCAGGGAGGTGGGCAGCTCCCAAGAGACCCAGTACTTC.

This clonotype showed up many times. The gene calls are TRBV6-1 and TRBJ2-7; no reliable D call. Deletions cut 4 bases from V and 3 bases from J, with 13 bases between. The V gene's germline CDR1 is MNHNS and CDR2 SASEGT. The CDR3 loop spans 14 amino acids. CDR3 sequence (DNA): TGTGCCAGCAGTGTAAGTGACGGGTTCTACGAGCAGTACTTC. Residues: CASSVSDGFYEQYF.

The table lists this clonotype with many counts. The chain uses TRBV7-9 and TRBJ2-5, with D hard to call. Trimming took off 1 base at V and 1 base at J, with 7 bases between the two ends. The CDR3 runs to 14 residues. Germline V gene lookup returns CDR1 SEHNR and CDR2 FQNEAQ (reference sequence). CDR3 coding DNA: TGTGCCAGCAGCTTAGGGACCAGCCAAGAGACCCAGTACTTC. Its protein product is CASSLGTSQETQYF.

The sample holds many counts of this clonotype. V is TRBV28 and J is TRBJ2-7; a possible D gene is TRBD2 (5 bases). CDR1 is MDHEN and CDR2 is SYDVKM in the germline V gene. CDR3 length: 15 amino acids. V was cut by 6 bases and J by 0 bases, with 15 bases left in between. The CDR3 sequence is CASRSGRQSSYEQYF. CDR3 in DNA: TGTGCCAGCAGGAGCGGACGGCAAAGCTCCTACGAGCAGTACTTC. Drawing the rest from reference TRBV28 and TRBJ2-7, the complete variable domain is DVKVTQSSRYLVKRTGEKVFLECVQDMDHENMFWYRQDPGLGLRLIYFSYDVKMKEKGDIPEGYSVSREKKERFSLILESASTNQTSMYLCASRSGRQSSYEQYFGPGTRLTVT.

This clonotype occurred many times. The chain recombines TRBV7-3 with TRBJ1-1; TRBD1 agrees at 8 bases. Per the germline V gene, CDR1 is SGHTA and CDR2 is FQGTGA. Unmatched junction bases numbered 8, after V lost 6 bases and J lost 5 bases. This CDR3 region has 14 residues. In DNA, the CDR3 is TGTGCCAGCAGGGTGACAGGGGCGACAACTGAAGCTTTCTTT. This encodes CASRVTGATTEAFF. Using reference TRBV7-3 and TRBJ1-1 for the parts outside the CDR3, the full variable domain is GAGVSQTPSNKVTEKGKYVELRCDPISGHTALYWYRQSLGQGPEFLIYFQGTGAADDSGLPNDRFFAVRPEGSVSTLKIQRTERGDSAVYLCASRVTGATTEAFFGQGTRLTVV.

This clonotype has at least ten counts. The chain uses TRBV28 and TRBJ2-7; D may correspond to TRBD1 or TRBD2 (5 bases each). The germline V gene has CDR1 MDHEN and CDR2 SYDVKM. The CDR3 runs 16 residues. V was trimmed by 5 bases and J by 0 bases, leaving 17 bases between them. The CDR3 region is CASSPLPGRSSYEQYF. CDR3 coding DNA: TGTGCCAGCAGTCCACTTCCGGGACGGAGCTCCTACGAGCAGTACTTC.

This clonotype was seen at least ten times. This sequence joins TRBV4-2 and TRBJ1-2; tentatively, D is TRBD1 (5 bases). CDR1 is LGHNA and CDR2 is YNFKEQ in the germline V gene. This CDR3 is 18 amino acids long. Trimming cost V 2 bases and J 4 bases, with 23 bases left between them. In DNA, the CDR3 is TGTGCCAGCAGCCAAAAATCTCACCGGGACCGATCCTTCTATGGCTACACCTTC. It encodes CASSQKSHRDRSFYGYTF.

With respect to this clonotype: This sequence may be a read error, since a much larger clone differs from it by one base. The chain joins TRBV7-2 to TRBJ2-2, with D perhaps TRBD2 (5 bases). The germline CDR1 and CDR2 sequences are SGHTA and FQGNSA. This CDR3 is built from 14 residues. The CDR3 sequence: CASSLAQNTGELLF. The CDR3 coding sequence is TGTGCCAGCAGCTTAGCCCAAAACACCGGGGAGCTGTTGTTT.

This clonotype has a count of ten or more. This chain links TRBV19 with TRBJ1-2, with 10 nucleotides matching TRBD1. The germline CDR1 and CDR2 sequences are LNHDA and SQIVND (reference sequence). The CDR3 contains 17 residues. V shed 5 bases, J shed 5 bases, and the junction held 14 bases outside the gene matches. The CDR3 is CASSAGTGTGEEYGYTF. In DNA, the CDR3 is TGTGCCAGTAGTGCTGGAACCGGGACAGGGGAAGAGTATGGCTACACCTTC. The full variable domain, completed using reference TRBV19 and TRBJ1-2, is DGGITQSPKYLFRKEGQNVTLSCEQNLNHDAMYWYRQDPGQGLRLIYYSQIVNDFQKGDIAEGYSVSREKKESFPLTVTSAQKNPTAFYLCASSAGTGTGEEYGYTFGSGTRLTVV.

The chain carries TRBV5-1 and TRBJ2-2; TRBD2 aligns across 14 bases. V lost 4 bases and J lost 5; bases outside the gene matches: 16. The CDR3 totals 20 residues. Germline CDR1 reads SGHRS; CDR2 reads YFSETQ. The CDR3 DNA reads as TGCGCCAGCAGCCCCACTAGGGGACTAGCGGGAGTCTTGAAGACCGGGGAGCTGTTTTTT. Translation: CASSPTRGLAGVLKTGELFF.

The table lists this clonotype with a few counts. The chain joins TRBV30 to TRBJ1-2; D is uncertain. The CDR3 spans 11 residues. Trimming removed 2 bases at V and 5 bases at J, with 6 bases between. Germline CDR1 is GTSNPN and CDR2 is SVGIG (reference sequence). The CDR3: CAWSYGYGYTF. CDR3 coding DNA: TGTGCCTGGAGTTACGGATATGGCTACACCTTC.